This T cell receptor (beta chain) comes out of a study of shared clonotypes between healthy human individuals. With respect to this clone: Its antigen is not identified.

Trimming removed 6 bases from V and 3 bases from J, with 12 bases in between. The V gene's germline CDR1 is MNHEY and CDR2 SMNVEV (reference sequence). The CDR3 has 14 residues. Study-level findings and limits: It was the few donors that limited the genetic and exposure-history diversity represented.

Execution of the assay was at deep level. The method was immunoSEQ multiplex PCR; TCRdb's version includes in-frame clones alone and lacks a portion of them. In the table there are about 2 million clones, approximately 94% of which are singletons. The naive CD8 population came from CD45RO-negative cells selected for CCR7, without terminally differentiated effector memory CD45RA+ cells. This chain uses TRBV27 with TRBJ1-5; D possibly corresponds to TRBD1 (6 bases). Material for sequencing was naive CD8+ T cells sorted from blood. The TCR comes from a man aged 18 to 29 in good health. In DNA form, the CDR3 reads TGTGCCAGCAGCCTTGACAGGCTCAATCAGCCCCAGCATTTT. Amino acid sequence: CASSLDRLNQPQHF.